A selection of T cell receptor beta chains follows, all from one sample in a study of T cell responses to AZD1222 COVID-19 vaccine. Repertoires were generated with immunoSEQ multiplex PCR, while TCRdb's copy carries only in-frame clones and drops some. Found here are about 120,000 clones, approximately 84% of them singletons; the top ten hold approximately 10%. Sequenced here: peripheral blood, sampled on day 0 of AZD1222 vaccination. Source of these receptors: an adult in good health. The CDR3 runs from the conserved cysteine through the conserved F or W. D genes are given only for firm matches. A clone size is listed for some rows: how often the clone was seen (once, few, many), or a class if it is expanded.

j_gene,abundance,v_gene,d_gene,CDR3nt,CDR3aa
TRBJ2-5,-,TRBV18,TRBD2,TGTGCCAGCTCACCAGCCGGGACTAGCGTGATCGAGACCCAGTACTTC,CASSPAGTSVIETQYF
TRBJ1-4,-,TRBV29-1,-,TGCAGCGTTGAAGGAAAGGGAAAGGGAACTAATGAAAAACTGTTTTTT,CSVEGKGKGTNEKLFF
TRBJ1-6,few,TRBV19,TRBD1,TGTGCCAGTAGTAGACAGGGGGATTCACCCCTCCACTTT,CASSRQGDSPLHF
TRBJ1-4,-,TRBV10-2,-,TGCGCCAGCAGTGAGTCTGACAGGTTCACAACTAATGAAAAACTGTTTTTT,CASSESDRFTTNEKLFF
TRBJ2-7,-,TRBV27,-,TGTGCCAGCAGTACTAGACAGTACGAGCAGTACTTC,CASSTRQYEQYF
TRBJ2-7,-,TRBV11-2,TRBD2,TGTGCCAGCAGCTTAAAAAGGGCTAGCGGTTTTCACGAGCAGTACTTC,CASSLKRASGFHEQYF
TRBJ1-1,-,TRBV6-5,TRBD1,TGTGCCAGCAGTTTTTCCGGGACAGGGAACACTGAAGCTTTCTTT,CASSFSGTGNTEAFF
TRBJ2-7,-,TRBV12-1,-,TGTGCCAGCAGCTTTGAGGGGGGGTGGTACGAGCAGTACTTC,CASSFEGGWYEQYF
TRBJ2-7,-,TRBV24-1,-,TGTGCCACCAGGAAGGAGGACGAGCAGTACTTC,CATRKEDEQYF
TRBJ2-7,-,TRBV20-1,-,TGCAGTGCTAGAGATCTCCGTGAGCAGTACTTC,CSARDLREQYF
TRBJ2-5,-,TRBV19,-,TGTGCCAGTAGTACTCCCGGGACGGTCCAAGAGACCCAGTACTTC,CASSTPGTVQETQYF
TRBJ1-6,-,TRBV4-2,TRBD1,TGTGCCAGCAGCCAAGAGACAGGGGTCTCACCCCTCCACTTT,CASSQETGVSPLHF
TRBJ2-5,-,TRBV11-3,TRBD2,TGTGCCAGCAGCTTAATGGCGGGGGGGCCTGGGGCAGAGACCCAGTACTTC,CASSLMAGGPGAETQYF
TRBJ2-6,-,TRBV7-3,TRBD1,TGTGCCAGCAGCTCCTTCGGGACAGGGGTTACTGGGGCCAACGTCCTGACTTTC,CASSSFGTGVTGANVLTF
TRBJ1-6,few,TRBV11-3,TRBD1,TGTGCCAGCAGCGGGCGAGGACAGGGGAATTCACCCCTCCACTTT,CASSGRGQGNSPLHF
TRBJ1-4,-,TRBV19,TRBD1,TGTGCCAGTAGTAGAGGACAGGGAAGTGAAAAACTGTTTTTT,CASSRGQGSEKLFF
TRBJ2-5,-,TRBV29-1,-,TGCAGCGTTGTAAAAGGGACAGAGACCCAGTACTTC,CSVVKGTETQYF
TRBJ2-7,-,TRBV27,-,TGTGCCAGCAGTTCGGACATGGGATCCTACGAGCAGTACTTC,CASSSDMGSYEQYF
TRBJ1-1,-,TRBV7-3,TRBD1,TGTGCCAGCAGCTCTGGACAGGGCCCTCCCGCTGAAGCTTTCTTT,CASSSGQGPPAEAFF
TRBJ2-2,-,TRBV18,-,TGTGCCAGCTCACCACCGAAGGCGGAGAACACCGGGGAGCTGTTTTTT,CASSPPKAENTGELFF
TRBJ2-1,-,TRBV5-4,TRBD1,TGTGCCAGCAGCTTGGGGGGACAGAGCTCCTACAATGAGCAGTTCTTC,CASSLGGQSSYNEQFF
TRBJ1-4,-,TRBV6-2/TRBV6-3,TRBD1,TGTGCCAGCAGTTACTCGGCCACAGGGGTCTCAACTAATGAAAAACTGTTTTTT,CASSYSATGVSTNEKLFF
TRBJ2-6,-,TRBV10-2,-,TGCGCCAGCAGTGATGAAGGCAGCTCTGGGGCCAACGTCCTGACTTTC,CASSDEGSSGANVLTF
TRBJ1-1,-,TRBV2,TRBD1,TGTGCCAGCGGCCGGGACAGGGGGTTTAGCACTGAAGCTTTCTTT,CASGRDRGFSTEAFF
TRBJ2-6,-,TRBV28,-,TGTGCCAGCAGTTTATGGGGGACTGGGGCCAACGTCCTGACTTTC,CASSLWGTGANVLTF
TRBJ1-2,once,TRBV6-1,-,TGTGCCAGCAGTGGGGGAGGGGCGCGGCTTTCCTATGGCTACACCTTC,CASSGGGARLSYGYTF
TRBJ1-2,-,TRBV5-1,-,TGCGCCAGCCGCGCGACCGGGTTAACTGGCTATGGCTACACCTTC,CASRATGLTGYGYTF
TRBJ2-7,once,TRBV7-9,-,TGTGCCAGCAGCTCCCCTCGGGCAGCAACCTACGAGCAGTACTTC,CASSSPRAATYEQYF
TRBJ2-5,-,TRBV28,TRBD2,TGTGCCAGCGGTACATTGGGAGGGAGGGCCAGCCCGGAGACCCAGTACTTC,CASGTLGGRASPETQYF
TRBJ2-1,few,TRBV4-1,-,TGCGCCAGCAGCCAAGGAGGGTCGGATAGGACGCAGTTCTTC,CASSQGGSDRTQFF
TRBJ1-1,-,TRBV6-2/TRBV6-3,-,TGTGCCAGCAGTTGGGTGAAGGGGGGACCCTTCACTGAAGCTTTCTTT,CASSWVKGGPFTEAFF
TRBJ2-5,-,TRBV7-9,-,TGTGCCAGCAGCTTACCTAGCGAATGGACCCAGTACTTC,CASSLPSEWTQYF
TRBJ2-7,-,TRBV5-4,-,TGTGCCAGCAGCCCCGGACAGCTTGACTCCTACGAGCAGTACTTC,CASSPGQLDSYEQYF
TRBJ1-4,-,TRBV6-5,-,TGTGCCAGCAGTTACATTGGGGCCAATGAAAAACTGTTTTTT,CASSYIGANEKLFF
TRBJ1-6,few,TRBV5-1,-,TGCGCCAGCAGCTCGGACGTAGGCAATTCACCCCTCCACTTT,CASSSDVGNSPLHF
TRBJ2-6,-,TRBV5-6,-,TGTGCCAGCAGCTTGGCAGGGAGCTGGGCCAACGTCCTGACTTTC,CASSLAGSWANVLTF
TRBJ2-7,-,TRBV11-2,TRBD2,TGTGCCAGCAGCTTAGTATGGGGGGGCGAGCAGTACTTC,CASSLVWGGEQYF
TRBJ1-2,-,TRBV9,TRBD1,TGTGCCAGCGGTAGGGACAGGGCAAATGGCTACACCTTC,CASGRDRANGYTF
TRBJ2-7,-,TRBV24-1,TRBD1,TGTGCCACCAGTGATAACGCAGGGGGCCCCACCTACGAGCAGTACTTC,CATSDNAGGPTYEQYF
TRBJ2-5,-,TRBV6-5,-,TGTGCCAGCCGCAAATCTGAGACCCAGTACTTC,CASRKSETQYF
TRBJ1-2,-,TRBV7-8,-,TGTGCCAGCAGCTTAAGGGTCGGTCCTAACTATGGCTACACCTTC,CASSLRVGPNYGYTF
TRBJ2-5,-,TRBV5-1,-,TGCGCCAGCAGCTACCCGGACCGCCAGCCCCCTCTTACGGAGACCCAGTACTTC,CASSYPDRQPPLTETQYF
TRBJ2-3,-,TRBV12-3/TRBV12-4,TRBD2,TGTGCCAGCACCGGTCTAGCGGCAGATACGCAGTATTTT,CASTGLAADTQYF
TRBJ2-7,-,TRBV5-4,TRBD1,TGTGCCAGCAGCCGGACAGGGAACCACGAGCAGTACTTC,CASSRTGNHEQYF
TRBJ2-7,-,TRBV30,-,TGTGCCTGGAGGACAAAATTTTACGAGCAGTACTTC,CAWRTKFYEQYF
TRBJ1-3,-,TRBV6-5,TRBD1,TGTGCCAGCAGGAGGGGACAGTTCTCTGGAAACACCATATATTTT,CASRRGQFSGNTIYF
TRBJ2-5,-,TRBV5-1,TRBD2,TGCGCCAGCCGAATCGTAGCGGGAGCGGAGACCCAGTACTTC,CASRIVAGAETQYF
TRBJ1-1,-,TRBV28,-,TGTGCCAGCAGCTTGCGAGGGGGGACCGCTGAAGCTTTCTTT,CASSLRGGTAEAFF
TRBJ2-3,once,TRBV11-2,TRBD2,TGTGCCAGCAGCTCGGGGACTATTGACTCGGATACGCAGTATTTT,CASSSGTIDSDTQYF
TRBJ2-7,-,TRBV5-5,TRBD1,TGTGCCAGCAGCTTGTGGACAGGGGCCTACGAGCAGTACTTC,CASSLWTGAYEQYF